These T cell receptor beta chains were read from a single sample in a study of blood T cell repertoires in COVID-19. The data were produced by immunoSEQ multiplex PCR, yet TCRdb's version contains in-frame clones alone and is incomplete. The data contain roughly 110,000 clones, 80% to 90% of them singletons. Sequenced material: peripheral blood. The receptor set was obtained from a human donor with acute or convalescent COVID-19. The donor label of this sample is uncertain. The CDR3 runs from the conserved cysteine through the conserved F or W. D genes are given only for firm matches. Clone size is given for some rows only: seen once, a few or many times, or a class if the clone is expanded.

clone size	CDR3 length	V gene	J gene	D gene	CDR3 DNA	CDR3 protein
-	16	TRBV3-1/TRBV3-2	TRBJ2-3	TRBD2	TGTGCCAGCAGCCGGGAAGCGGGGGGGCAGGGAGATACGCAGTATTTT	CASSREAGGQGDTQYF
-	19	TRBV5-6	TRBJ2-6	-	TGTGCCAGCAGCTTGGCTCTGTTACAGACCTCTACTGGGGCCAACGTCCTGACTTTC	CASSLALLQTSTGANVLTF
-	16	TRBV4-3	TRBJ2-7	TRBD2	TGCGCCAGCAGCCAAGTCGTACTAGCGGCCTCCTACGAGCAGTACTTC	CASSQVVLAASYEQYF
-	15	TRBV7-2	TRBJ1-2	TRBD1	TGTGCCAGCAGCTTAGTGGCAGGGGGCAATGGTGGCTACACCTTC	CASSLVAGGNGGYTF
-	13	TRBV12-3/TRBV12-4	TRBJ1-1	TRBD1	TGTGCCAGCAGAAGAGGGGGCTCCACTGAAGCTTTCTTT	CASRRGGSTEAFF
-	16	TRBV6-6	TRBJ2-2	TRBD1	TGTGCCAGCAGTTACTGGGACAGGGTGAACACCGGGGAGCTGTTTTTT	CASSYWDRVNTGELFF
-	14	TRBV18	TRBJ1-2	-	TGTGCCAGCTCACCACGAGGGCCATCTGGAGGCTACACCTTC	CASSPRGPSGGYTF
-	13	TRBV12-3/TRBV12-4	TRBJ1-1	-	TGTGCCAGCGCTGAGAGGGAGGGCACTGAAGCTTTCTTT	CASAEREGTEAFF
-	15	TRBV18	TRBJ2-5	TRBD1	TGTGCCAGCTCACCAGGGACAGGGGGAGGTGAGACCCAGTACTTC	CASSPGTGGGETQYF
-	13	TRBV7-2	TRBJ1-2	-	TGTGCCAGCAGCTTAAGGAGATCGGATGGCTACACCTTC	CASSLRRSDGYTF
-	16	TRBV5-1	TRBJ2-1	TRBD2	TGCGCCAGCAGCTCCAAGTGGGGGAGGGTGTACAATGAGCAGTTCTTC	CASSSKWGRVYNEQFF
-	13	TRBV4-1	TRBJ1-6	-	TGCGCCAGCAGGGCGGGGATAGGCTCACCCCTCCACTTT	CASRAGIGSPLHF
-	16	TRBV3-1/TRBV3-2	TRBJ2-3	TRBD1	TGTGCCAGCAGCAACCCCCGAGGGACAGGCACAGATACGCAGTATTTT	CASSNPRGTGTDTQYF
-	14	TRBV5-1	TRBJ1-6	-	TGCGCCAGCAGCTCCGGGGTTTGGAATTCACCCCTCCACTTT	CASSSGVWNSPLHF
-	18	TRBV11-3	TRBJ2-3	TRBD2	TGTGCCAGCAGCCCAGGACTAGCGGGAGGGCCCGGGACAGATACGCAGTATTTT	CASSPGLAGGPGTDTQYF
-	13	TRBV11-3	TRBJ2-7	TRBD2	TGTGCCAGCAGCTTAGATCCGGGGGGGATTCAGTACTTC	CASSLDPGGIQYF
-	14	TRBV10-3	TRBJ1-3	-	TGTGCCATCAGTGCGACAGGATATGAAAACACCATATATTTT	CAISATGYENTIYF
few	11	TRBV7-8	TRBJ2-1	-	TGTGCCAGCAGCCATTACCAGGGTATGTTCTTC	CASSHYQGMFF
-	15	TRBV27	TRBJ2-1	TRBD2	TGTGCCAGCAGTTCCCGACTAGCGGGGTGGGATGAGCAGTTCTTC	CASSSRLAGWDEQFF
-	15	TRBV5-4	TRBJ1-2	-	TGTGCCAGCGCATCGCTCAGACAGGTGGAAAAAGGCTACACCTTC	CASASLRQVEKGYTF
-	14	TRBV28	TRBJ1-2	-	TGTGCCAGCAGTTTCCGTGGGGCCAGCTATGGCTACACCTTC	CASSFRGASYGYTF
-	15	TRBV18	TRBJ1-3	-	TGTGCCAGCTCACCTGGACAGTACTCTGGAAACACCATATATTTT	CASSPGQYSGNTIYF
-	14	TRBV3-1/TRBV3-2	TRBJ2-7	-	TGTGCCAGCAGCCAGATCGGGACTCATTACGAGCAGTACTTC	CASSQIGTHYEQYF
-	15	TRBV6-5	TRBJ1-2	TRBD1	TGTGCCAGCAGTTACTCCCCACAGGGGTTGGGTGGCTACACCTTC	CASSYSPQGLGGYTF
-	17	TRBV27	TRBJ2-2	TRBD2	TGTGCCAGCAGTCCCGCTAGCGGGGGCCCTAACACCGGGGAGCTGTTTTTT	CASSPASGGPNTGELFF
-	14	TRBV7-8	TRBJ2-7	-	TGTGCCAGCAGCTCCCGGGACTGGGCCTACGAGCAGTACTTC	CASSSRDWAYEQYF
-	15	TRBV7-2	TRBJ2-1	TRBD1	TGTGCCAGCAGCTCGACAGGGTTCTCCTACAATGAGCAGTTCTTC	CASSSTGFSYNEQFF
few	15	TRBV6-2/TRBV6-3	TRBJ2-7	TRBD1	TGTGCCAGCAGCCTACAGGGGACAGGGCCTTACGAGCAGTACTTC	CASSLQGTGPYEQYF
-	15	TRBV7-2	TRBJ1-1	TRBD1	TGTGCCAGCAGCTTACAGGGGGCATTGAACACTGAAGCTTTCTTT	CASSLQGALNTEAFF
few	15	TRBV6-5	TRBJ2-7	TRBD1	TGTGCCAGCAGTTACTCGGGACAGGGGGCCTACGAGCAGTACTTC	CASSYSGQGAYEQYF
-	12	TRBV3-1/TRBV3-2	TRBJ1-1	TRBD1	TGTGCCAGCAGCCATTTGACAGGGATGGCTTTCTTT	CASSHLTGMAFF
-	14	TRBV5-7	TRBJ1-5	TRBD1	TGTGCCAGCAGCTGGGGACAGGGGCATCAGCCCCAGCATTTT	CASSWGQGHQPQHF
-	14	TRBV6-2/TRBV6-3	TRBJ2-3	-	TGTGCCAGCAGTTACATGTCTAGCACAGATACGCAGTATTTT	CASSYMSSTDTQYF
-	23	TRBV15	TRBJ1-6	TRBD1	TGTGCCACCAGCAGAGATCTATCGGCATGGCGGACAGGGGTAATCTCCTATAATTCACCCCTCCACTTT	CATSRDLSAWRTGVISYNSPLHF
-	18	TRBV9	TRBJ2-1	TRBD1	TGTGCCAGCAGCGTACGTGACCGCCGGACAGGGCGCGACAATGAGCAGTTCTTC	CASSVRDRRTGRDNEQFF
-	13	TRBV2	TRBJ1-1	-	TGTGCCAGCAGTTCACAGGGGAACACTGAAGCTTTCTTT	CASSSQGNTEAFF
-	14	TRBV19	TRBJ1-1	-	TGTGCCAGTAGTGCCCATCAGAAGAACACTGAAGCTTTCTTT	CASSAHQKNTEAFF
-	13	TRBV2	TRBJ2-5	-	TGTGCCAGCAATTGGGAGTCCCGGGAGACCCAGTACTTC	CASNWESRETQYF
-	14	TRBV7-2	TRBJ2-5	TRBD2	TGTGCCAGCAAGCGGGAGTATGGTCAAGAGACCCAGTACTTC	CASKREYGQETQYF
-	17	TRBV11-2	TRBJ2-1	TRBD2	TGTGCCAGCAGCGCACGACAGCTAGCGGGGGGACACAATGAGCAGTTCTTC	CASSARQLAGGHNEQFF
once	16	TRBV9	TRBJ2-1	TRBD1	TGTGCCAGCAGCGTAGGGGCGGGACAGGCCCCCAATGAGCAGTTCTTC	CASSVGAGQAPNEQFF
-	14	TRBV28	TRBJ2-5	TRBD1	TGTGCCAGCAGTTCCGGGGACAGACAAGAGACCCAGTACTTC	CASSSGDRQETQYF
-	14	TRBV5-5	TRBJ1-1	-	TGTGCCAGCAGCGAACACATTCTGGACACTGAAGCTTTCTTT	CASSEHILDTEAFF
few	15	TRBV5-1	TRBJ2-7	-	TGCGCCAGCAGCTTGCACCCAGGGGAGGGTTACGAGCAGTACTTC	CASSLHPGEGYEQYF
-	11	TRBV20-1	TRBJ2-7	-	TGCAGTGCTACGGGGGTCTACGAGCAGTACTTC	CSATGVYEQYF
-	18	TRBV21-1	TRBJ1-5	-	TGTGCCAGCAAAAAAGGTGGACAGGGACGGGGTAGCAATCAGCCCCAGCATTTT	CASKKGGQGRGSNQPQHF